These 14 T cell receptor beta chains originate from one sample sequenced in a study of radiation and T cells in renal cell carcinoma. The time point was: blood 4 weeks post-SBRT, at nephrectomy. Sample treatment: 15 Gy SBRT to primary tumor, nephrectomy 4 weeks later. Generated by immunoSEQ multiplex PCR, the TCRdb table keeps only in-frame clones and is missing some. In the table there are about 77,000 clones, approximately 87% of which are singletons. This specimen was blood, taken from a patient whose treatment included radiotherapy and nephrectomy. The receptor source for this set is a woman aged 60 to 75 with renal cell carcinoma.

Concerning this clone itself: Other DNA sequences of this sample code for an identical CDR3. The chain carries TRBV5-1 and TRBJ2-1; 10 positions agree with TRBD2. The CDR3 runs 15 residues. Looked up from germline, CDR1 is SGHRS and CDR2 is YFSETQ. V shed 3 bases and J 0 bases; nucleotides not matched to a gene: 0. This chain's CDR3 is CASSSSGGSYNEQFF. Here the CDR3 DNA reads TGCGCCAGCAGCTCTAGCGGGGGCTCCTACAATGAGCAGTTCTTC.

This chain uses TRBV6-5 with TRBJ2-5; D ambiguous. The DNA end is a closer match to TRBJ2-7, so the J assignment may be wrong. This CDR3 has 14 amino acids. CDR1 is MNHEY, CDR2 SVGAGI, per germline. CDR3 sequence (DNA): TGTGCCAGCAGTCCTCGAAGAGACACCTACGAGCAGTACTTC. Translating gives CASSPRRDTYEQYF.

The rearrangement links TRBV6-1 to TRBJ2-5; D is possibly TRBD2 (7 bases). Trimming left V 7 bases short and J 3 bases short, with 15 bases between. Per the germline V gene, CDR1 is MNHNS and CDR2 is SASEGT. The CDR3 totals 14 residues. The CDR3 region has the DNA TGTGCCAGCAATATCGGGGGGCGCAAAGAGACCCAGTACTTC. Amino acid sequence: CASNIGGRKETQYF.

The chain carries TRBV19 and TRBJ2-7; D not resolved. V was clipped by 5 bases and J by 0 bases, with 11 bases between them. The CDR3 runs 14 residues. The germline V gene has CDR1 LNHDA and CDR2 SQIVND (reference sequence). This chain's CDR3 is CASSPFSSSYEQYF. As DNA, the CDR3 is TGTGCCAGTAGTCCGTTCTCGAGCTCCTACGAGCAGTACTTC.

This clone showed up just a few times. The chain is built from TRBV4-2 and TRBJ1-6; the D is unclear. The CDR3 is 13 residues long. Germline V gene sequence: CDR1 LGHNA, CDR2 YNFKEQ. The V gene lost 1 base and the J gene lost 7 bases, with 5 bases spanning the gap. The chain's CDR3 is CASSQVQNSPLHF. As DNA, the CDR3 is TGTGCCAGCAGCCAAGTTCAGAATTCACCCCTCCACTTT.

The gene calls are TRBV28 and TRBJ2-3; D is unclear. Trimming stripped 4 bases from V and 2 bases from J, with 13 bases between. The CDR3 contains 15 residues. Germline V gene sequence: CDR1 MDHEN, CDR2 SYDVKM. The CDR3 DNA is TGTGCCAGCAGTTCCCCCGGGCCACCCACAGATACGCAGTATTTT. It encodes CASSSPGPPTDTQYF.

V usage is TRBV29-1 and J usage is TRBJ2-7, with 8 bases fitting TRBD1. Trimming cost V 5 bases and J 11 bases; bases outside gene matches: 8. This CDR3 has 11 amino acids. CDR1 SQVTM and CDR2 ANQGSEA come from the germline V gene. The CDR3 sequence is CSVPKPDREYF. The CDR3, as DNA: TGCAGCGTTCCCAAACCGGACAGGGAGTACTTC.

The CDR3 bases are TGTGCCAGCGACGTGGACAGGGCTAACTATGGCTACACCTTC. Protein sequence: CASDVDRANYGYTF. The chain combines TRBV9 with TRBJ1-2; 8 nucleotides agree with TRBD1. V shed 7 bases, J shed 0 bases, and the junction held 5 bases outside the gene matches. The CDR3 has 14 residues. Per the germline V gene, CDR1 is SGDLS and CDR2 is YYNGEE.

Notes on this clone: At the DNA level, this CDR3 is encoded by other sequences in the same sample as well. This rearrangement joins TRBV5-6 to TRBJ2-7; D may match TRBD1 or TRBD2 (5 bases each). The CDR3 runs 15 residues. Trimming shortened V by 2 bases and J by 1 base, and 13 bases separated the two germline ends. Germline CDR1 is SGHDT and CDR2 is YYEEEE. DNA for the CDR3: TGTGCCAGCAGCTTCGGGGCAGGGAGTTCCTACGAGCAGTACTTC. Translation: CASSFGAGSSYEQYF.

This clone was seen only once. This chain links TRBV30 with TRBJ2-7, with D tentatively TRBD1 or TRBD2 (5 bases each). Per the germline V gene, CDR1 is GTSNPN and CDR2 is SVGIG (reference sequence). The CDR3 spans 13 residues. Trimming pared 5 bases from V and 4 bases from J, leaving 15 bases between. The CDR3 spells CAWGTILQYEQYF. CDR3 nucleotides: TGTGCCTGGGGGACCATTCTGCAATACGAGCAGTACTTC.

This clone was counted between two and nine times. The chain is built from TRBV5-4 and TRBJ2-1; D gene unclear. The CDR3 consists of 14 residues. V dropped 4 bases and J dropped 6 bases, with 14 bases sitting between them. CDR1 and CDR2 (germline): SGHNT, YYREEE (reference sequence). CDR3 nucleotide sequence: TGTGCCAGCAGCCTCAAGGCGCTCAGCAATGAGCAGTTCTTC. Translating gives CASSLKALSNEQFF.

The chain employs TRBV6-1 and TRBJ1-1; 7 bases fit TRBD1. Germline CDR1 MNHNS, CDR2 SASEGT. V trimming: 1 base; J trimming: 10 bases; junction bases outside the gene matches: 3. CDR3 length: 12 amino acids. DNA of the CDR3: TGTGCCAGCAGTGAAGGACAGGGATTAGCTTTCTTT. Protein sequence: CASSEGQGLAFF.

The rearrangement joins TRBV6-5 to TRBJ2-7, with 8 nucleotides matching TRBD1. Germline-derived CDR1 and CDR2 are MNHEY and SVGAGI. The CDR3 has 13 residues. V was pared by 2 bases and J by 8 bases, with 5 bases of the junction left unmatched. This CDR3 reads CASSYDRGGQQYF. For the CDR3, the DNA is TGTGCCAGCAGTTACGACAGGGGTGGGCAGCAGTACTTC.

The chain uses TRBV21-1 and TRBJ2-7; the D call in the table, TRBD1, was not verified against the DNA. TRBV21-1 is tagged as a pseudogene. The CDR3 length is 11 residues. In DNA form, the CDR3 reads TGTGCCAGCAGCAAATGGACAGTGGGTAGTGTC. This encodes CASSKWTVGSV.